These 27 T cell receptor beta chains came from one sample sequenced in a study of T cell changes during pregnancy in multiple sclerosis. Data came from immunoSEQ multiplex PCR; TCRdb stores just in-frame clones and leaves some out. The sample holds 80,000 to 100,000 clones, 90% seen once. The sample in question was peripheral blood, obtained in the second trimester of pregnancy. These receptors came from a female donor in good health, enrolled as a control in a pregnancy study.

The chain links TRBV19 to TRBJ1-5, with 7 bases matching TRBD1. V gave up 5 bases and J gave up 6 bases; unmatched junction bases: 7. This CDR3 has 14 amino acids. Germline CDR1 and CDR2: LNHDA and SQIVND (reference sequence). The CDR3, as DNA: TGTGCCAGTAGTCTTGACAGGGCAGTTCAGCCCCAGCATTTT. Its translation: CASSLDRAVQPQHF.

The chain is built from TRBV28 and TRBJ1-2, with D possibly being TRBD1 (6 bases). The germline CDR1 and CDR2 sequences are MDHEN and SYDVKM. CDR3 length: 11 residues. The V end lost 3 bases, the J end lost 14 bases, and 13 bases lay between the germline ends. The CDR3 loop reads CASSLYRTETF. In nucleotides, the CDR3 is TGTGCCAGCAGTTTGTACAGGACAGAAACCTTC.

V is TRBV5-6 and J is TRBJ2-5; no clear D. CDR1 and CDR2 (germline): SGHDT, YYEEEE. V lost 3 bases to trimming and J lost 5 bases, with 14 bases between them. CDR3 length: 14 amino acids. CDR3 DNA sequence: TGTGCCAGCAGCTCTCCGAGGTTTCGGGAGACCCAGTACTTC. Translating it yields CASSSPRFRETQYF.

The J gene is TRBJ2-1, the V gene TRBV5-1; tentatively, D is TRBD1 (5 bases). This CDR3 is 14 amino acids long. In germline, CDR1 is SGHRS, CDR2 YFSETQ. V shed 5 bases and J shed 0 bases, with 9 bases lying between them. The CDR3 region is CASSWGNSYNEQFF. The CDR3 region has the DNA TGCGCCAGCAGTTGGGGCAACTCCTACAATGAGCAGTTCTTC.

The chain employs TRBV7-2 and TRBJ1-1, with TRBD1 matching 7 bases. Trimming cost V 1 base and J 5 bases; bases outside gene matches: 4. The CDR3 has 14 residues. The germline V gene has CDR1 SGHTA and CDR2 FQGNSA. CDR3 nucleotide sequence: TGTGCCAGCAGCTTAGGAGCAGGGGGTACTGAAGCTTTCTTT. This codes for CASSLGAGGTEAFF.

Here the CDR3 reads CASSYGQGGGTEAFF. CDR3 in DNA: TGTGCCAGCAGTTACGGGCAGGGAGGGGGCACTGAAGCTTTCTTT. The rearrangement links TRBV6-5 to TRBJ1-1, with TRBD1 as a possible D gene (6 bases). CDR1 MNHEY and CDR2 SVGAGI come from the germline V gene. The CDR3 totals 15 residues. V shed 2 bases and J shed 4 bases, with 14 bases lying between them.

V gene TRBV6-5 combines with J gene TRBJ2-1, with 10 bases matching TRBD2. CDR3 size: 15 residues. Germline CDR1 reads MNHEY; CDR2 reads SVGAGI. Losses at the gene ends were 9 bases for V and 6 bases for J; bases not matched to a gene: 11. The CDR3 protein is CASKREGLLINEQFF. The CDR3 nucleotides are TGTGCCAGTAAGCGGGAGGGTCTCCTAATCAATGAGCAGTTCTTC.

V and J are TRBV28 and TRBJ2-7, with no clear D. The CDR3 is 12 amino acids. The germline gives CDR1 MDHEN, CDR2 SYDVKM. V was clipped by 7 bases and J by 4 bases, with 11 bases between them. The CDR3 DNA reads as TGTGCCAGCAATTATAGACAATACGAGCAGTACTTC. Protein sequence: CASNYRQYEQYF.

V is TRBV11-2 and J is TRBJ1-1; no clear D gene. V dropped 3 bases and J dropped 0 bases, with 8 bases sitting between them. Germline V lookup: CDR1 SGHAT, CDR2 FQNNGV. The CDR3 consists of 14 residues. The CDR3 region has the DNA TGTGCCAGCAGCTTCGGGAATTTGAACACTGAAGCTTTCTTT. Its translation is CASSFGNLNTEAFF.

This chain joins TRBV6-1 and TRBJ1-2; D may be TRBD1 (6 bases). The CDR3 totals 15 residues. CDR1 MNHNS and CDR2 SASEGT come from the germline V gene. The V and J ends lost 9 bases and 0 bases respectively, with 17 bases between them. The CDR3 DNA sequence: TGTGCCAGTCGGGGTTCAGGGGTCTCTAACTATGGCTACACCTTC. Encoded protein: CASRGSGVSNYGYTF.

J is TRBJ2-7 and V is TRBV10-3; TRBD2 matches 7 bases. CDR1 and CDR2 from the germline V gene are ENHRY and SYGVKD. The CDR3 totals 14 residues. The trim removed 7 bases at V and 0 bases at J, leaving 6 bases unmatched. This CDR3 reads CAIKVGGSSYEQYF. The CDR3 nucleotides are TGTGCCATCAAGGTTGGCGGGAGCTCCTACGAGCAGTACTTC.

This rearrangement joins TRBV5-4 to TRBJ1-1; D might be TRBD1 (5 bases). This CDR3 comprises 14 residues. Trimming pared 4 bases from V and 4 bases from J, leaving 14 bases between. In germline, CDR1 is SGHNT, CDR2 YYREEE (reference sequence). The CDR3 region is CASSLSGGSTEAFF. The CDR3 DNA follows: TGTGCCAGCAGCCTGTCGGGGGGTTCCACTGAAGCTTTCTTT.

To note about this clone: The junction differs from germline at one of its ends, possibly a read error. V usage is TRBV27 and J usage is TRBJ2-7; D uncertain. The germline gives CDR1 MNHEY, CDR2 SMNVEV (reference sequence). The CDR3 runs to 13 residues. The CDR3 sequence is CASSLSRFYGQYF. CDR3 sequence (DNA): TGTGCCAGCAGTTTATCCAGGTTCTACGGGCAGTACTTC.

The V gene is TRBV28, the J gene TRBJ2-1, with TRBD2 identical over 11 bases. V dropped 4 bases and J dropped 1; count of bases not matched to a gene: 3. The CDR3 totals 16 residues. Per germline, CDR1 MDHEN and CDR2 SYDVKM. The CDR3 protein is CASSSRLAGSYNEQFF. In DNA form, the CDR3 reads TGTGCCAGCAGTTCCAGACTAGCGGGATCCTACAATGAGCAGTTCTTC.

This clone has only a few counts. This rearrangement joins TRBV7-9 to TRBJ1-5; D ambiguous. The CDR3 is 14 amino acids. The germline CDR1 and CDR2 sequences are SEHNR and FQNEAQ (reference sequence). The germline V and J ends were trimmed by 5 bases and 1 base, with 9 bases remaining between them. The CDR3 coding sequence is TGTGCCAGCAGCCACGACACCAGCAATCAGCCCCAGCATTTT. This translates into CASSHDTSNQPQHF. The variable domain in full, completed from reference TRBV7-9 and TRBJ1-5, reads DTGVSQNPRHKITKRGQNVTFRCDPISEHNRLYWYRQTLGQGPEFLTYFQNEAQLEKSRLLSDRFSAERPKGSFSTLEIQRTEQGDSAMYLCASSHDTSNQPQHFGDGTRLSIL.

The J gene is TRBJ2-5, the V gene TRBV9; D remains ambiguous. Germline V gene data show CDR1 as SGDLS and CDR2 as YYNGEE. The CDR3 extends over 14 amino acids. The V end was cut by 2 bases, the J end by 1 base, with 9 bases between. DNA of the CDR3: TGTGCCAGCAGCGTTAACAGTTTCCAAGAGACCCAGTACTTC. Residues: CASSVNSFQETQYF.

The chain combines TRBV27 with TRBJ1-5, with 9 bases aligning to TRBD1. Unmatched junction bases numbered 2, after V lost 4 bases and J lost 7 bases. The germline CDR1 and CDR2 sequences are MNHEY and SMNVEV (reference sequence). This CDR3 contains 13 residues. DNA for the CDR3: TGTGCCAGCAGTTGGACAGGGGTCCAGCCCCAGCATTTT. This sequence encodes CASSWTGVQPQHF.

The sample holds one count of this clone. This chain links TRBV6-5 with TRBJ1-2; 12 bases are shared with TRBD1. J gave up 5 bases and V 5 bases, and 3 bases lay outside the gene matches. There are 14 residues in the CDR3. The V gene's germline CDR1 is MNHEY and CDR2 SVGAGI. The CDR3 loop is CASSGGQGAYGYTF. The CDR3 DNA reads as TGTGCCAGCAGTGGGGGACAGGGGGCATATGGCTACACCTTC.

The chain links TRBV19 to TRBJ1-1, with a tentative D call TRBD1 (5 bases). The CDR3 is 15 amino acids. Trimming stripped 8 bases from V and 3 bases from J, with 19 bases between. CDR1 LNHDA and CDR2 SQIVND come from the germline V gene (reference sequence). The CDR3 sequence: CASLSEGYRDTEAFF. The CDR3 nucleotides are TGTGCCAGTCTTTCGGAGGGGTATAGGGACACTGAAGCTTTCTTT.

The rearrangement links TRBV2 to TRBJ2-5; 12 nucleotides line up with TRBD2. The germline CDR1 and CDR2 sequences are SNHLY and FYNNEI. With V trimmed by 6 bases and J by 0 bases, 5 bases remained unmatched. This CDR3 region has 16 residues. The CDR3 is CASSIGLAGHQETQYF. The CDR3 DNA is TGTGCCAGCAGCATAGGACTAGCGGGACACCAAGAGACCCAGTACTTC.

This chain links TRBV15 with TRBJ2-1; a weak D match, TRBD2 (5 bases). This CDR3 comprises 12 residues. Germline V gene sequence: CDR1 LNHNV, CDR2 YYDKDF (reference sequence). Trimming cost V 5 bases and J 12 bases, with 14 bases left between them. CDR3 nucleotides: TGTGCCACCAGCGACTCCCGACGGGGGCAGTTCTTC. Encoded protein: CATSDSRRGQFF.

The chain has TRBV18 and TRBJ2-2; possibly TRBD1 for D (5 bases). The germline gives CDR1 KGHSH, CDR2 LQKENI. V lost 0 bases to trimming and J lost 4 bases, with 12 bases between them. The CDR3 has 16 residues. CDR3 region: CASSPPANQGTGELFF. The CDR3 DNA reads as TGTGCCAGCTCACCACCGGCCAACCAGGGCACCGGGGAGCTGTTTTTT.

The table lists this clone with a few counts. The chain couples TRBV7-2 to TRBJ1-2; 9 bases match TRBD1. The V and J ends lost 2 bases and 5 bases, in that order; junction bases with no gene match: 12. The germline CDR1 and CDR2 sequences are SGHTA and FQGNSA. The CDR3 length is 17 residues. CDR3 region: CASSLPTLRDRDYGYTF. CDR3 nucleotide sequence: TGTGCCAGCAGCTTACCGACCCTCCGGGACAGGGATTATGGCTACACCTTC.

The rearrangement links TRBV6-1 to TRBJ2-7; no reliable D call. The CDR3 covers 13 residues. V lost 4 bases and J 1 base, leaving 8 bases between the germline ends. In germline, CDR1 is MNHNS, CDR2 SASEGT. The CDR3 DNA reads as TGTGCCAGCAGTGCAGGAACTTCCTACGAGCAGTACTTC. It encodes CASSAGTSYEQYF.

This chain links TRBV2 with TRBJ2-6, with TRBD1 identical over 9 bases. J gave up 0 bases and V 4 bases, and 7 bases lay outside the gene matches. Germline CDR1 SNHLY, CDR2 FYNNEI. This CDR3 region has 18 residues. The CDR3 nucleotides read TGTGCCAGCAGTGTCCGCGGGACAGGGAACTCTGGGGCCAACGTCCTGACTTTC. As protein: CASSVRGTGNSGANVLTF. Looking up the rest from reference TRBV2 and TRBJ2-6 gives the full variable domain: EPEVTQTPSHQVTQMGQEVILRCVPISNHLYFYWYRQILGQKVEFLVSFYNNEISEKSEIFDDQFSVERPDGSNFTLKIRSTKLEDSAMYFCASSVRGTGNSGANVLTFGAGSRLTVL.

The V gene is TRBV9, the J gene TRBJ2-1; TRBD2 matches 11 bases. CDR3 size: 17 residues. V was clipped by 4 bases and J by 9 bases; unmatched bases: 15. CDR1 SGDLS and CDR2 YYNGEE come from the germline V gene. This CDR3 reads CASSQGRGLAVLGEQFF. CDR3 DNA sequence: TGTGCCAGCAGCCAAGGGCGGGGACTAGCGGTATTGGGTGAGCAGTTCTTC.

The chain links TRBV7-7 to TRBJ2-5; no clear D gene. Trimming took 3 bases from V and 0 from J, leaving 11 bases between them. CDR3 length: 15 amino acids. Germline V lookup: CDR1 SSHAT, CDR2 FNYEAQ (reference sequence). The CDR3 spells CASSLEATNQETQYF. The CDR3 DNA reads TGTGCCAGCAGCTTGGAAGCGACGAACCAAGAGACCCAGTACTTC.